This T cell receptor beta chain emerged from a study of T cell repertoires in cytomegalovirus infection. Study-level background: Public signatures in TCR beta pointed to CMV infection and matching HLA type.

MiXCR was run by TCRdb on the reads, yielding one entry per CDR3 protein. Of roughly 320,000 distinct CDR3 sequences detected, more than 8% appear once; the ten largest clones hold about 4.5%. In its sample, this clonotype was seen a few times. Its matching antigen is unknown. The study's findings and limits: Cumulative public TCR beta family frequency identified carriers of CMV plus the relevant HLA. Ex vivo responses were dominated by HLA-C-restricted CMV-specific TCR beta clonotypes.

Per the germline V gene, CDR1 is KGHDR and CDR2 is SFDVKD. This CDR3 has 14 amino acids. V trimming: 8 bases; J trimming: 5 bases; junction bases outside the gene matches: 2. The chain employs TRBV24-1 and TRBJ2-1; 13 bases line up with TRBD2. This sequence originates from a human donor in good health (CMV status not recorded). Some clones in this sample may be carry-over from other donors' samples. The specimen sequenced was PBMCs. The CDR3 spells CATKGTSGDNEQFF. The CDR3 coding sequence is TGTGCCACCAAAGGGACTAGCGGGGACAATGAGCAGTTCTTC.